This TCR beta chain was documented in a study of patients and donors after allogeneic stem cell transplantation. TCRdb used MiXCR to reprocess the RT-PCR reads, holding one entry per CDR3 protein. This sample has roughly 200,000 distinct CDR3 sequences, with 40% to 45% found just once. Sequenced input: blood, either unsorted or a sorted T cell fraction (not recorded which). This TCR derives from a human donor who was either an allogeneic HSCT recipient or a stem cell or donor lymphocyte infusion donor (not recorded which). It is not recorded whose cells these are; they may come from a transplant donor.

The CDR3 spells CASSWTGLYNEQFF. CDR3 nucleotide sequence: TGTGCCAGCTCCTGGACAGGACTTTACAATGAGCAGTTCTTC. This chain links TRBV27 with TRBJ2-1; 7 nucleotides agree with TRBD1. Germline V lookup: CDR1 MNHEY, CDR2 SMNVEV (reference sequence). This CDR3 is 14 amino acids long. Unmatched junction bases numbered 8, after V lost 8 bases and J lost 4 bases.